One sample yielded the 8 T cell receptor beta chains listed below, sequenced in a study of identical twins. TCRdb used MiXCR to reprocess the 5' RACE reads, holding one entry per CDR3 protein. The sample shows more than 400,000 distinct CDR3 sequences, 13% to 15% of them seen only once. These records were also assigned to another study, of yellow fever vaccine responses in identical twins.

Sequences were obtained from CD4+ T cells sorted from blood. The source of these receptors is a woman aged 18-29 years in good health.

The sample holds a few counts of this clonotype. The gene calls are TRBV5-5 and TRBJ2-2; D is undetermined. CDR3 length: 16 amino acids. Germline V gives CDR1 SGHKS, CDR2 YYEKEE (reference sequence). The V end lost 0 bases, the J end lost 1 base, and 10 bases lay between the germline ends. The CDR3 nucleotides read TGTGCCAGCAGCTTGGATCCGTTGGAGAACACCGGGGAGCTGTTTTTT. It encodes CASSLDPLENTGELFF.

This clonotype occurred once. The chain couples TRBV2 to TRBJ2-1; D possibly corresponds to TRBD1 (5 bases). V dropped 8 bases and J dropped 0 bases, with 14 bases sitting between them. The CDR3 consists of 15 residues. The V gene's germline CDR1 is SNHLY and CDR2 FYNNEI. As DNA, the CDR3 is TGTGCCAGCCACCCCACAGGAACCTCCTACAATGAGCAGTTCTTC. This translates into CASHPTGTSYNEQFF.

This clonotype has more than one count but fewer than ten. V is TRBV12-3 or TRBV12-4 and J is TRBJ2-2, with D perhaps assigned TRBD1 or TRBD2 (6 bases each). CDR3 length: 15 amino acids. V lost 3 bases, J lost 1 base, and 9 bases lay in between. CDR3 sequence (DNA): TGTGCCAGCAGTTTCGGGGGCCTGAACACCGGGGAGCTGTTTTTT. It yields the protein CASSFGGLNTGELFF.

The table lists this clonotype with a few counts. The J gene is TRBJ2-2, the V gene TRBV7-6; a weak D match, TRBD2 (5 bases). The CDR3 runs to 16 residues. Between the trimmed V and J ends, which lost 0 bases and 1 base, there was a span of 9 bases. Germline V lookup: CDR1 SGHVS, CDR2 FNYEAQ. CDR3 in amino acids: CASSLAEGLNTGELFF. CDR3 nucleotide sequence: TGTGCCAGCAGCTTAGCTGAGGGATTGAACACCGGGGAGCTGTTTTTT.

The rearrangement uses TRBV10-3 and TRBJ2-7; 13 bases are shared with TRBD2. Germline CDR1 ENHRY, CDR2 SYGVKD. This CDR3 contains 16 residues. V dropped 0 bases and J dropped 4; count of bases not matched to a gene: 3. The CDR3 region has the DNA TGTGCCATCAGTGAGTCGGGGACTAGCGGGATGTACGAGCAGTACTTC. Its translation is CAISESGTSGMYEQYF.

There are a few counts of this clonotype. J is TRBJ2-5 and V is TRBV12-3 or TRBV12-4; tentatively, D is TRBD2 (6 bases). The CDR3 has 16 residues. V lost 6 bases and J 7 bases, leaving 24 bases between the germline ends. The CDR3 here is CASSPTSPGLGGTQYF. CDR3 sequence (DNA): TGTGCCAGCAGCCCTACCTCCCCGGGCCTGGGAGGGACCCAGTACTTC.

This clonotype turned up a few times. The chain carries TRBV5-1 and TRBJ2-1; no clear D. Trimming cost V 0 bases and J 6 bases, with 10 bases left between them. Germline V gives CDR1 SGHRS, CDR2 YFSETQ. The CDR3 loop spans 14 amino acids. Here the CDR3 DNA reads TGCGCCAGCAGCTTGGAGTGGACGGGCAATGAGCAGTTCTTC. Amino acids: CASSLEWTGNEQFF. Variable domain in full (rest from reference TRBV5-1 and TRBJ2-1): KAGVTQTPRYLIKTRGQQVTLSCSPISGHRSVSWYQQTPGQGLQFLFEYFSETQRNKGNFPGRFSGRQFSNSRSEMNVSTLELGDSALYLCASSLEWTGNEQFFGPGTRLTVL.

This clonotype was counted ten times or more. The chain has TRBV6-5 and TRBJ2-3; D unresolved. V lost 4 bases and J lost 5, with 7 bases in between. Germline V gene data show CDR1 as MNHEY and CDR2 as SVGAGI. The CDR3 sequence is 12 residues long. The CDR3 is CASSFRRDTQYF. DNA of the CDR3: TGTGCCAGCAGTTTTCGGAGAGATACGCAGTATTTT.